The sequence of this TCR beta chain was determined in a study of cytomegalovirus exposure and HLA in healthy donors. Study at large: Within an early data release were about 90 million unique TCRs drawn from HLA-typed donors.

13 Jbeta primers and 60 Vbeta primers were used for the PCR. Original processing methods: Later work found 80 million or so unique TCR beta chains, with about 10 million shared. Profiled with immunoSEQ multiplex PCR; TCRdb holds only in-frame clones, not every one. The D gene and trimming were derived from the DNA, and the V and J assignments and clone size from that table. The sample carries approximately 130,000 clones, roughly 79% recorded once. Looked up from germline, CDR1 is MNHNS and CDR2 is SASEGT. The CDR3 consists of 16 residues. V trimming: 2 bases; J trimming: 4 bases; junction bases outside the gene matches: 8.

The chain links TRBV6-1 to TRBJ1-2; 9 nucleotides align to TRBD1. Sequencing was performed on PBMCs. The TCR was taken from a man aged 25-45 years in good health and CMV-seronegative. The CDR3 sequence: CASSEQSGQGPYGYTF. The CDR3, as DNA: TGTGCCAGCAGTGAACAGTCGGGACAGGGTCCCTATGGCTACACCTTC.